This T cell receptor (beta chain) was sequenced during a study of molecular identifiers for immune sequencing clone quantification. With listed TCR primers and previously described methods, bulk TCR libraries were prepared. TCRdb recomputed calls from the PCR reads with MiXCR, one row per CDR3 protein. The table records some 580,000 distinct CDR3 sequences, 25% of them present only once. The sample holds many counts of this clonotype. The antigen is not known. Study outcomes and limitations: Barcode-sharing identical TCR molecules could underestimate highly expanded clone sizes. In naive cells, clones above 20 RNA copies held under 1% of molecules, whereas in effector cells they held over 97%.

The clonotype was recovered from a human donor in good health. Some libraries in this study had Jurkat cell RNA spiked in. Sequencing was carried out using naive CD8+ T cells from blood, with Jurkat cell RNA spiked in. Subset: FACS-sorted CD8+CD4-CCR7+CD45RA+ naive T cells.

CDR3 DNA: TGTGCCAGCAGCCCAGCGGGAGCCACCGGGGAGCTGTTTTTT. Translated, it gives CASSPAGATGELFF. V and J are TRBV7-9 and TRBJ2-2, with TRBD2 matching 8 bases. V trimming: 5 bases; J trimming: 4 bases; junction bases outside the gene matches: 3. The CDR3 is 14 residues long. The germline CDR1 and CDR2 sequences are SEHNR and FQNEAQ (reference sequence).